This TCR beta chain is from a study of blood T cell repertoires in COVID-19. Study at large: Material from acute and convalescent COVID-19 was sourced from the United States, Italy and Spain. T cells, B-cell-depleted T cells, or PBMCs provided the cDNA or gDNA that served as material.

The authors' processing: Amplification from reference gene primers served as the basis for estimated nucleated cell counts. The repertoire was sequenced with immunoSEQ multiplex PCR; TCRdb's copy has only in-frame clones and lacks some. That table furnishes V, J and clone size, whereas the DNA furnished D and trimming. The top ten hold roughly 1.6% of the sample, which has about 110,000 clones, approximately 81% seen once. The CDR3 contains 13 residues. Germline CDR1 reads MNHNY; CDR2 reads SVGAGI (reference sequence). Trimming removed 2 bases from V and 4 bases from J, with 8 bases in between. Specimen: peripheral blood. This receptor was obtained from a man aged 50 to 60 with acute or convalescent COVID-19. This sequence joins TRBV6-6 and TRBJ1-2; no definite D call. CDR3 sequence (DNA): TGTGCCAGCAGTTACGCGTCTGTCTATGGCTACACCTTC. Translation: CASSYASVYGYTF.